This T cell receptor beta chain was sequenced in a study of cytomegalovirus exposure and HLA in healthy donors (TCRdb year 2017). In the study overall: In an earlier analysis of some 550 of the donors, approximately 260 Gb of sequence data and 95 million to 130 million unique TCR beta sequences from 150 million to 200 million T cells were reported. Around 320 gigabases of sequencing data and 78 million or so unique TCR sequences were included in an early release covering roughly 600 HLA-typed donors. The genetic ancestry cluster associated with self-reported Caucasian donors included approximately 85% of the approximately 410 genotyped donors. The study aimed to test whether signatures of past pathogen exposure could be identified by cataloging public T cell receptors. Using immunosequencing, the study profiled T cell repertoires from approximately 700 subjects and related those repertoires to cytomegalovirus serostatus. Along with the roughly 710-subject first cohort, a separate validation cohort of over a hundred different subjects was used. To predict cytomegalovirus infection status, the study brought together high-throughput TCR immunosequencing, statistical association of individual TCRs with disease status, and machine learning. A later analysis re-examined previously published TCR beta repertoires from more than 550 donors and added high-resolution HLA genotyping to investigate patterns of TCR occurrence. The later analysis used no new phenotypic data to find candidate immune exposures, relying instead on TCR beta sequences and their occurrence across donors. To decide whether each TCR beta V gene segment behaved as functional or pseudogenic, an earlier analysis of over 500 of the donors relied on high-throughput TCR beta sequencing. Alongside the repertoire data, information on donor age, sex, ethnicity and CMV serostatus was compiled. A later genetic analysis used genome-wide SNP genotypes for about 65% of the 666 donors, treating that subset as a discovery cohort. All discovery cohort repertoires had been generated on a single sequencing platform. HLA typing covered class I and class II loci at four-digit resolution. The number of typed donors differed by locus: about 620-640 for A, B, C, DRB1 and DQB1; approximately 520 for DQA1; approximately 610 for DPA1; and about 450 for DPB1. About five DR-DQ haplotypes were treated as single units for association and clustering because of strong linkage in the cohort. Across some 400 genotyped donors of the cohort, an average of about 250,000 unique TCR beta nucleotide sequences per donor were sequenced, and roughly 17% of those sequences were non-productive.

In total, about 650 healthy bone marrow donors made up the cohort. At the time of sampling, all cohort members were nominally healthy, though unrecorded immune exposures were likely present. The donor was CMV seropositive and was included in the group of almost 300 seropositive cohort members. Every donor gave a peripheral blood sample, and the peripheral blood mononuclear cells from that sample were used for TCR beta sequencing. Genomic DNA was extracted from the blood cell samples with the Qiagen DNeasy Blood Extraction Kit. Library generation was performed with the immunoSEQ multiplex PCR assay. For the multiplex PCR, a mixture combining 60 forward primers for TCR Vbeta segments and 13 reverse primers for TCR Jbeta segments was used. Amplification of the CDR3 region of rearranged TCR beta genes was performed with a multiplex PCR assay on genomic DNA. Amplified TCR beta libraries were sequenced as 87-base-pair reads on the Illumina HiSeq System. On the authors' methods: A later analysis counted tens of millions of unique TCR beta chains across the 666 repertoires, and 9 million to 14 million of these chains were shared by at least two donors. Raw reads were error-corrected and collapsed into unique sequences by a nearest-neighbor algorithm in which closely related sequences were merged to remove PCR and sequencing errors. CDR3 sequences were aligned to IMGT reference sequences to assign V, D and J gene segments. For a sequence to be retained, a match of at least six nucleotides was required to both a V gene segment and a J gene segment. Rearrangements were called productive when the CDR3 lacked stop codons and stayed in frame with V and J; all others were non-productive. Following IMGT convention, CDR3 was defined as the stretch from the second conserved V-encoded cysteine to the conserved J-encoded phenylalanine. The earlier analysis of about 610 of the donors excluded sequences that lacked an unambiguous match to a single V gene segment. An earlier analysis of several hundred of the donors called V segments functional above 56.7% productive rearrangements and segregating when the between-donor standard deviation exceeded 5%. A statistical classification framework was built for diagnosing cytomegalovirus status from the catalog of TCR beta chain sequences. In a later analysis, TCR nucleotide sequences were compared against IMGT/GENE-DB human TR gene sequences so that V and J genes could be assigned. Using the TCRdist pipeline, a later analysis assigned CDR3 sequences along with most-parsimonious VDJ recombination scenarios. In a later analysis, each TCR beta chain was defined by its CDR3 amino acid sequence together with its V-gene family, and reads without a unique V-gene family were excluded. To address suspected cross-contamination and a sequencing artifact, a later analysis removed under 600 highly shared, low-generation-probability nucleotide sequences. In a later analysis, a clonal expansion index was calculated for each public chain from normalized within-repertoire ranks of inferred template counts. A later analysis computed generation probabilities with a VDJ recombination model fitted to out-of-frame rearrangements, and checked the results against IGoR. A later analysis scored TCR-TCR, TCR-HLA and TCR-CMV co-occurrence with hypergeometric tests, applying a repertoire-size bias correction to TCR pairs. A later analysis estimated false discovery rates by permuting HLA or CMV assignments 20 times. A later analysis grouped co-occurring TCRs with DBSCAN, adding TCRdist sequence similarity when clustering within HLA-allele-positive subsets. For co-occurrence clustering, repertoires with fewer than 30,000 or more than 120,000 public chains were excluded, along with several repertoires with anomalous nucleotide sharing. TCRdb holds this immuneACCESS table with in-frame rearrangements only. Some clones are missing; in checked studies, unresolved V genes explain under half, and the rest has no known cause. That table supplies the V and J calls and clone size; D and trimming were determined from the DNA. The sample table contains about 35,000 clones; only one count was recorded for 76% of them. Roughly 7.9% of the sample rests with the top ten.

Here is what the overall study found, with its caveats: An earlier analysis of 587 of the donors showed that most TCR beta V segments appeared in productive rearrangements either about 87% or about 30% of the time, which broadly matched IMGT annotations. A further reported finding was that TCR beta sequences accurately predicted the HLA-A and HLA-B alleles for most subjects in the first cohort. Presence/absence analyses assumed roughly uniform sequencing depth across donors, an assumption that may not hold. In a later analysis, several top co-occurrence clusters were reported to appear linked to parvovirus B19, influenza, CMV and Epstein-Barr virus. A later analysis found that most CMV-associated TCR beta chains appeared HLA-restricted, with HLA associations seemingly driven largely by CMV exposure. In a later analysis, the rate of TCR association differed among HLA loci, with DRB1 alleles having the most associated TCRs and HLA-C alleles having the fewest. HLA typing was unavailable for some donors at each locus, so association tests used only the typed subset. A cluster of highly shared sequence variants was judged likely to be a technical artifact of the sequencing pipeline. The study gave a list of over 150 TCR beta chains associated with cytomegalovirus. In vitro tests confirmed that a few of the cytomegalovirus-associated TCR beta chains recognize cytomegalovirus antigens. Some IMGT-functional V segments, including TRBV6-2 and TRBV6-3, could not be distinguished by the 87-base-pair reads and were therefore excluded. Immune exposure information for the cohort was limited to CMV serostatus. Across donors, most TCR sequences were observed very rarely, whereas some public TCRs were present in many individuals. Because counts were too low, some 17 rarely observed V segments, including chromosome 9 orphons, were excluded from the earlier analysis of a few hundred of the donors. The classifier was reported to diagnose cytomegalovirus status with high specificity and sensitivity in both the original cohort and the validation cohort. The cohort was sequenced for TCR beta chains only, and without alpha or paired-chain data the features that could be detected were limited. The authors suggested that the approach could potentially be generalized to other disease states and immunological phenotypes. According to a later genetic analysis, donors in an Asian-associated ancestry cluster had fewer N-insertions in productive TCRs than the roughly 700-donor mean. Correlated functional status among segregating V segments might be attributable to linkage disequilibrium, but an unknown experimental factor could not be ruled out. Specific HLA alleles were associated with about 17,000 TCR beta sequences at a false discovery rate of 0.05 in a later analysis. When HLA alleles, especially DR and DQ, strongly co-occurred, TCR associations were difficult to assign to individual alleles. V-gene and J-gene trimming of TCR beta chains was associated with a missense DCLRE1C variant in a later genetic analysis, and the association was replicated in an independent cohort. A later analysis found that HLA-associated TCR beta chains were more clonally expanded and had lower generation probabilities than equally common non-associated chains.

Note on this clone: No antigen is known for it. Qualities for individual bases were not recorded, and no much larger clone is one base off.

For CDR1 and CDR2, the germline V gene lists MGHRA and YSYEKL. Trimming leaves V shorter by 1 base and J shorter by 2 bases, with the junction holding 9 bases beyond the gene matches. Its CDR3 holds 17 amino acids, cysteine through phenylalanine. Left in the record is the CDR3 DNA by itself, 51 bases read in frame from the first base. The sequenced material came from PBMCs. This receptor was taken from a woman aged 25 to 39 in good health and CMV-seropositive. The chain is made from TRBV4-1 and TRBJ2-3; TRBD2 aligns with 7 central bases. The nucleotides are TGCGCCAGCAGCCAAGCGACTAGCCGAAGATACACAGATACGCAGTATTTT. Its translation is CASSQATSRRYTDTQYF.